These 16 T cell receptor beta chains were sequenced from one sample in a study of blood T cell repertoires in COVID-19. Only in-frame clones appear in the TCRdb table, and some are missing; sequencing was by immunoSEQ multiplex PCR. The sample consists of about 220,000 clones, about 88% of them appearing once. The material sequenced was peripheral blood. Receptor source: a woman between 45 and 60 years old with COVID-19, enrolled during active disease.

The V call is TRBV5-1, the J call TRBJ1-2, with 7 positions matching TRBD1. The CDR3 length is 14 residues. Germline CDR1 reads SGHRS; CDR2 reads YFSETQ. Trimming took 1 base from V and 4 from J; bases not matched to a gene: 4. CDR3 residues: CASSLTGTAYGYTF. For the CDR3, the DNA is TGCGCCAGCAGCTTGACCGGGACAGCCTATGGCTACACCTTC.

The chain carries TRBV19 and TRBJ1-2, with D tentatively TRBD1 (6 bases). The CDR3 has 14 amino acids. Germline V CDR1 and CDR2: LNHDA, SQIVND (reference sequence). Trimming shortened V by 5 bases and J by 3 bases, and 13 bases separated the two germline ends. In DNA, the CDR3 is TGTGCCAGTAGTCAACAGGGACCTTACTATGGCTACACCTTC. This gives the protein CASSQQGPYYGYTF.

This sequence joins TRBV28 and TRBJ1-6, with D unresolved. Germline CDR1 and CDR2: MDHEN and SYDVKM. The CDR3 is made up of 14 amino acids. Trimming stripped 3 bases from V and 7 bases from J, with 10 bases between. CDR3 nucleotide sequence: TGTGCCAGCAGTTTCCCTCCCAGGAATTCACCCCTCCACTTT. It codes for CASSFPPRNSPLHF.

The CDR3, as DNA: TGTGCCAGTAGTATACCGAGCAGGGACCAAGAGACCCAGTACTTC. Translation: CASSIPSRDQETQYF. The J gene is TRBJ2-5, the V gene TRBV19; D possibly corresponds to TRBD1 (5 bases). With 2 bases removed from V and 0 bases from J, the gap between germline ends came to 10 bases. The CDR3 has 15 residues. CDR1 and CDR2 (germline): LNHDA, SQIVND (reference sequence).

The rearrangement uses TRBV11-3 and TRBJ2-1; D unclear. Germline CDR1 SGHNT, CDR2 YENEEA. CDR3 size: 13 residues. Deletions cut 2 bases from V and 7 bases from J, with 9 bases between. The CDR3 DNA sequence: TGTGCCAGCAGCTTACCCCCCCAAAATGAGCAGTTCTTC. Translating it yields CASSLPPQNEQFF.

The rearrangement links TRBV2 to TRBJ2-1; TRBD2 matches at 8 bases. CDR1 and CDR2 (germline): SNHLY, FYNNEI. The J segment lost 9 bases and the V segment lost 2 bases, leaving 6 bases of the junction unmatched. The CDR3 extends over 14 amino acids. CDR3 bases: TGTGCCAGCAGTGAAAGGACGGGGGGGAGTGAGCAGTTCTTC. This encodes CASSERTGGSEQFF.

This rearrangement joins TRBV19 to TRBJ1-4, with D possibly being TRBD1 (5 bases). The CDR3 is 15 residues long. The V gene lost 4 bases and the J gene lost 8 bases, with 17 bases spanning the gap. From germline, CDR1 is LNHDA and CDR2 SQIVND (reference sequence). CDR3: CASSTDSSPREKLFF. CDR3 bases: TGTGCCAGTAGTACAGACAGTTCCCCCAGGGAAAAACTGTTTTTT.

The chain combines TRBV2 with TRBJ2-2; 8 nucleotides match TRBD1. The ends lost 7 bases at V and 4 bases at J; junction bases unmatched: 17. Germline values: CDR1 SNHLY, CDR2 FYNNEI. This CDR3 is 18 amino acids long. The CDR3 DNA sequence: TGTGCCAGCATAGGTCGGACAGGGCTGGACCACCCCACCGGGGAGCTGTTTTTT. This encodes CASIGRTGLDHPTGELFF. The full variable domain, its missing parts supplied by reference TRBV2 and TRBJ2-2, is EPEVTQTPSHQVTQMGQEVILRCVPISNHLYFYWYRQILGQKVEFLVSFYNNEISEKSEIFDDQFSVERPDGSNFTLKIRSTKLEDSAMYFCASIGRTGLDHPTGELFFGEGSRLTVL.

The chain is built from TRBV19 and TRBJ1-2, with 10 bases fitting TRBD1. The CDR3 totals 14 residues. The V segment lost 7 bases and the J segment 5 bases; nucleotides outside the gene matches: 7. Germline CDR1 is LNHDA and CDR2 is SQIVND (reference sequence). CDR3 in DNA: TGTGCCAGTACAAGGGACAGGGGAGCATATGGCTACACCTTC. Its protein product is CASTRDRGAYGYTF.

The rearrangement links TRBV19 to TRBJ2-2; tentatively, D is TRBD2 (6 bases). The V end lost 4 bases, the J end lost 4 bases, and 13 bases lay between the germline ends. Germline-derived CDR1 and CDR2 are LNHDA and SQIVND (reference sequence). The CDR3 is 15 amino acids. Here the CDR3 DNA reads TGTGCCAGTAGTACATGGGGACTCGGCACCGGGGAGCTGTTTTTT. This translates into CASSTWGLGTGELFF.

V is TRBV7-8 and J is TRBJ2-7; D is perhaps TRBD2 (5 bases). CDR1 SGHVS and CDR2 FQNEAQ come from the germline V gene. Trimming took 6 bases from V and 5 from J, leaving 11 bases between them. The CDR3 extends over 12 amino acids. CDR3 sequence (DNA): TGTGCCAGCAGTCTAGCCGTACACGAGCAGTACGTC. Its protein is CASSLAVHEQYV.

The DNA of the CDR3 is TGTGCCAGCAGCTTGCCAGGACAGGGGTGGGGCACAGATACGCAGTATTTT. It codes for CASSLPGQGWGTDTQYF. This chain links TRBV5-6 with TRBJ2-3, with 9 bases lining up with TRBD1. Germline values: CDR1 SGHDT, CDR2 YYEEEE. CDR3 length: 17 amino acids. With V trimmed by 1 base and J by 1 base, 7 bases remained unmatched.

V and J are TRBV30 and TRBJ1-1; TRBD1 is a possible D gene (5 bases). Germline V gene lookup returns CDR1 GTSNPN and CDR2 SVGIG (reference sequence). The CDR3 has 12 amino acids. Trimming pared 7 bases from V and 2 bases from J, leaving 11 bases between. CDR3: CALGHLNTEAFF. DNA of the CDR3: TGTGCCTTAGGACACCTAAACACTGAAGCTTTCTTT.

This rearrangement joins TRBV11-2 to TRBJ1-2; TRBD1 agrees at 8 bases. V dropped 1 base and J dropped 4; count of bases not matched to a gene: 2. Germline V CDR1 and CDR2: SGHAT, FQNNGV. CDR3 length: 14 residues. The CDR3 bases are TGTGCCAGCAGCTTAGCAGGGACAGGCTATGGCTACACCTTC. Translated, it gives CASSLAGTGYGYTF.

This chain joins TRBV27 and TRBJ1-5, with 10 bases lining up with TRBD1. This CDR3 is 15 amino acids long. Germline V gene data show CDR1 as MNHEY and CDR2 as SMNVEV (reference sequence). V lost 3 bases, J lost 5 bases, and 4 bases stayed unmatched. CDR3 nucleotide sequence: TGTGCCAGCAGTTTCGCCGGGACAGGGGATCAGCCCCAGCATTTT. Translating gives CASSFAGTGDQPQHF.

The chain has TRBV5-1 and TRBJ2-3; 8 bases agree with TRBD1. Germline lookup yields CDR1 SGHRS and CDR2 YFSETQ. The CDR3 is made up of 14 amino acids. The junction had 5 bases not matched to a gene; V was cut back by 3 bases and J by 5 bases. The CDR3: CASSWRTGLDTQYF. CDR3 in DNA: TGCGCCAGCAGCTGGCGGACAGGGTTAGATACGCAGTATTTT.